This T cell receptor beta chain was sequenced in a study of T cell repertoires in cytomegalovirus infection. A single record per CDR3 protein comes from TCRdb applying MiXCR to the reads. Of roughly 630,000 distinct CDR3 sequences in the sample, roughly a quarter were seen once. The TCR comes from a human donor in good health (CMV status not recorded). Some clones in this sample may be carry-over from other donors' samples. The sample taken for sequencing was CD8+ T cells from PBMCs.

The CDR3 loop reads CASSQLGGADEQYF. The CDR3 region has the DNA TGCGCCAGCAGCCAACTCGGGGGGGCAGACGAGCAGTACTTC. The chain carries TRBV4-1 and TRBJ2-7, with 8 bases identical to TRBD2. The CDR3 consists of 14 residues. Trimming cost V 2 bases and J 5 bases; bases outside gene matches: 5. CDR1 is MGHRA, CDR2 YSYEKL, per germline.